The rows below give T cell receptor beta chains drawn from one sample of a study of blood T cell repertoires in COVID-19. Sequencing used immunoSEQ multiplex PCR; TCRdb keeps in-frame clones, though not all of them. The data show just over 90,000 clones, about 80% seen once. The sequenced material came from peripheral blood. These receptors all come from a human donor in a cohort sampled during active COVID-19. The CDR3 runs from the conserved cysteine through the conserved F or W. A D gene is named only where the DNA matches it firmly. Only part of the rows carry a size: once, few, many, or a class if the clone is expanded.

D gene | J gene | clone size | V gene | CDR3 protein | CDR3 DNA
TRBD1 | TRBJ1-6 | . | TRBV6-2/TRBV6-3 | CASSYGTGIMNSPLHF | TGTGCCAGCAGTTACGGGACAGGGATTATGAATTCACCCCTCCACTTT
. | TRBJ2-5 | . | TRBV6-5 | CASSFRGQTQYF | TGTGCCAGCAGCTTCAGGGGACAGACCCAGTACTTC
. | TRBJ1-3 | few | TRBV9 | CASSVLPQGLSGNTIYF | TGTGCCAGCAGCGTCCTACCACAGGGTCTATCTGGAAACACCATATATTTT
. | TRBJ2-2 | . | TRBV7-3 | CASSLINWPANTGELFF | TGTGCCAGCAGCTTAATAAATTGGCCAGCGAACACCGGGGAGCTGTTTTTT
. | TRBJ2-3 | . | TRBV7-9 | CASSLGRSDTQYF | TGTGCCAGCAGCTTAGGGAGGTCAGATACGCAGTATTTT
. | TRBJ1-2 | . | TRBV28 | CASSSLGGGGRYGYTF | TGTGCCAGCAGTTCCCTGGGGGGGGGCGGAAGGTATGGCTACACCTTC
. | TRBJ2-7 | . | TRBV19 | CASSISGYEQYF | TGTGCCAGTAGTATCTCAGGGTACGAGCAGTACTTC
TRBD1 | TRBJ2-6 | . | TRBV5-1 | CASSPLDRAGANVLTF | TGCGCCAGCAGCCCATTAGACAGGGCTGGGGCCAACGTCCTGACTTTC
TRBD1 | TRBJ2-7 | . | TRBV12-3/TRBV12-4 | CASSRTGGYEQYF | TGTGCCAGCAGCCGGACAGGGGGCTACGAGCAGTACTTC
TRBD2 | TRBJ2-3 | . | TRBV4-2 | CASSLGTSGGRGASTDTQYF | TGTGCCAGCAGCCTCGGGACTAGCGGGGGGAGGGGGGCTAGCACAGATACGCAGTATTTT